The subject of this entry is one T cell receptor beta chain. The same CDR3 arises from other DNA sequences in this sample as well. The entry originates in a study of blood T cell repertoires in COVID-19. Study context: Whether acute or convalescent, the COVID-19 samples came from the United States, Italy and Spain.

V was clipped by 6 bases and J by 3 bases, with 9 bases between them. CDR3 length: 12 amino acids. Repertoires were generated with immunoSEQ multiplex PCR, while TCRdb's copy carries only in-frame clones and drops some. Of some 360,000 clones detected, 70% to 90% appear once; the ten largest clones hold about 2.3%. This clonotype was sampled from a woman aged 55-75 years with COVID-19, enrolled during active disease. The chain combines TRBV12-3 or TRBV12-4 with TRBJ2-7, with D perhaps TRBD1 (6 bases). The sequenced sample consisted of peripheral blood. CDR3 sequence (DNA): TGTGCCAGCAGCCTACAGGGCTACGAGCAGTACTTC. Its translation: CASSLQGYEQYF.